These 32 T cell receptor beta chains came from one sample sequenced in a study of vaccination effects on CD4 cells after COVID-19. Having been cultured for approximately ten days, the cells underwent CD4+ T cell isolation. Produced via immunoSEQ multiplex PCR; TCRdb's table is partial and in-frame only. The sample records 70,000 or so clones, approximately 80% being singletons. These receptors' antigens are unknown. The specimen comprised CD4+ T cells from PBMCs cultured without peptide, sampled before COVID-19 vaccination. These receptors all stem from a human donor who received a COVID-19 vaccine.

The CDR3 nucleotides are TGTGCCAGTAGTAAAGACGCCGGGACAGGGAAACATTTT. This codes for CASSKDAGTGKHF. V usage is TRBV19 and J usage is TRBJ1-5; 9 bases are shared with TRBD1. Germline V CDR1 and CDR2: LNHDA, SQIVND (reference sequence). The CDR3 loop spans 13 amino acids. Trimming removed 4 bases from V and 16 bases from J; junction bases left unmatched: 11.

The chain joins TRBV2 to TRBJ1-6, with D maybe TRBD1 (5 bases). This CDR3 is built from 15 residues. Trimming left V 4 bases short and J 7 bases short, with 14 bases between. CDR1 is SNHLY and CDR2 is FYNNEI in the germline V gene. The CDR3 nucleotides are TGTGCCAGCAGTGGGAGGCGGGGGACGAATTCACCCCTCCACTTT. Translation: CASSGRRGTNSPLHF. The full variable domain, in which reference TRBV2 and TRBJ1-6 provide the parts outside the CDR3, is EPEVTQTPSHQVTQMGQEVILRCVPISNHLYFYWYRQILGQKVEFLVSFYNNEISEKSEIFDDQFSVERPDGSNFTLKIRSTKLEDSAMYFCASSGRRGTNSPLHFGNGTRLTVT.

This clone was recorded only once. The rearrangement joins TRBV28 to TRBJ2-7; TRBD2 aligns across 8 bases. The CDR3 length is 16 residues. The germline V gene has CDR1 MDHEN and CDR2 SYDVKM. The junction had 14 bases not matched to a gene; V was cut back by 7 bases and J by 3 bases. The CDR3, as DNA: TGTGCCAGCACCTCGGGGGGGCGGGGAAAAAACTACGAGCAGTACGTC. Protein sequence: CASTSGGRGKNYEQYV.

The rearrangement links TRBV7-2 to TRBJ2-1; D tentatively fits TRBD1 or TRBD2 (5 bases each). CDR3 length: 16 amino acids. Germline assignment: CDR1 SGHTA and CDR2 FQGNSA. Trimming cost V 7 bases and J 4 bases, with 20 bases left between them. CDR3 DNA: TGTGCCAGCAACCCGCGAGGGACGGAAGGTTACAATGAGCAGTTCTTC. This codes for CASNPRGTEGYNEQFF.

This chain connects TRBV3-1 (or the pseudogene TRBV3-2) to TRBJ1-1; D perhaps matches TRBD1 (5 bases). This CDR3 has 13 residues. Germline lookup yields CDR1 LGHDT and CDR2 YNNKEL (reference sequence). Trimming shortened V by 4 bases and J by 10 bases, and 16 bases separated the two germline ends. The chain's CDR3 is CASSPYGRDGAFF. The CDR3 coding sequence is TGTGCCAGCAGCCCCTACGGACGGGACGGAGCTTTCTTT.

The chain carries TRBV5-1 and TRBJ1-1; unclear D gene. The germline V and J ends were trimmed by 2 bases and 1 base, with 9 bases remaining between them. This CDR3 spans 14 amino acids. Per germline, CDR1 SGHRS and CDR2 YFSETQ. In nucleotides, the CDR3 is TGCGCCAGCAGCTTTGATCAGAGGAACACTGAAGCTTTCTTT. This sequence encodes CASSFDQRNTEAFF.

This chain joins TRBV5-1 and TRBJ1-2, with D unclear. Trimming removed 0 bases at V and 7 bases at J, with 13 bases between. This CDR3 contains 14 residues. Germline CDR1 reads SGHRS; CDR2 reads YFSETQ. Here the CDR3 DNA reads TGCGCCAGCAGCTTGGAGGTCCGCCCGCCTGGCTACACCTTC. This translates into CASSLEVRPPGYTF. Full variable domain (missing parts from reference TRBV5-1 and TRBJ1-2): KAGVTQTPRYLIKTRGQQVTLSCSPISGHRSVSWYQQTPGQGLQFLFEYFSETQRNKGNFPGRFSGRQFSNSRSEMNVSTLELGDSALYLCASSLEVRPPGYTFGSGTRLTVV.

This chain connects TRBV5-1 to TRBJ2-5, with D unresolved. Germline CDR1 SGHRS, CDR2 YFSETQ. This CDR3 spans 12 amino acids. The V end was cut by 4 bases, the J end by 5 bases, with 9 bases between. CDR3 loop: CASSAPGETQYF. In nucleotides, the CDR3 is TGCGCCAGCAGCGCCCCCGGGGAGACCCAGTACTTC.

This clone was found a few times. The CDR3 bases are TGTGCCAGCAGTTACTCCCGAGGGGTTGAAGCTTTCTTT. It encodes CASSYSRGVEAFF. The chain couples TRBV6-2 or TRBV6-3 to TRBJ1-1; possibly TRBD1 for D (5 bases). With 0 bases removed from V and 7 bases from J, the gap between germline ends came to 9 bases. Germline assignment: CDR1 MNHEY and CDR2 SVGEGT. The CDR3 is 13 amino acids.

The chain couples TRBV6-5 to TRBJ1-5; D might be TRBD1 (5 bases). This CDR3 has 15 amino acids. The V and J ends lost 4 bases and 12 bases respectively, with 22 bases between them. The germline V gene encodes CDR1 MNHEY and CDR2 SVGAGI. The CDR3 DNA reads as TGTGCCAGCAGTTTAAGGGCAGGGCCTTTAATGGGCCAGCATTTT. Residues: CASSLRAGPLMGQHF.

J is TRBJ1-2 and V is TRBV19; D possibly corresponds to TRBD1 (5 bases). The V and J ends lost 8 bases and 3 bases respectively, with 25 bases between them. This CDR3 contains 17 residues. CDR1 is LNHDA, CDR2 SQIVND, per germline (reference sequence). The CDR3 nucleotides are TGTGCCAGTCACATGGGGGATGGCAGCTCAACTCACTATGGCTACACCTTC. Residues: CASHMGDGSSTHYGYTF.

The chain uses TRBV5-6 and TRBJ2-3; the D gene is possibly TRBD2 (6 bases). The ends were cut back, 4 bases at V and 4 bases at J, with 7 bases in the middle. The CDR3 has 12 amino acids. Germline values: CDR1 SGHDT, CDR2 YYEEEE. The CDR3 bases are TGTGCCAGCAGCGGGACTCCAGATACGCAGTATTTT. It codes for CASSGTPDTQYF.

V and J are TRBV2 and TRBJ1-3, with 7 bases that match TRBD1. V trimming: 3 bases; J trimming: 0 bases; junction bases outside the gene matches: 2. The CDR3 extends over 15 amino acids. Germline V gives CDR1 SNHLY, CDR2 FYNNEI. The CDR3 region has the DNA TGTGCCAGCAGTGACAGGGGGTACTCTGGAAACACCATATATTTT. It translates to CASSDRGYSGNTIYF.

The chain joins TRBV2 to TRBJ1-4, with 7 nucleotides matching TRBD1. Per germline, CDR1 SNHLY and CDR2 FYNNEI. The CDR3 loop spans 14 amino acids. V was pared by 6 bases and J by 5 bases, with 6 bases of the junction left unmatched. This CDR3 is CASSLGTENEKLFF. DNA of the CDR3: TGTGCCAGCAGCCTGGGGACAGAGAATGAAAAACTGTTTTTT. The full variable domain, rest sourced from reference TRBV2 and TRBJ1-4, is EPEVTQTPSHQVTQMGQEVILRCVPISNHLYFYWYRQILGQKVEFLVSFYNNEISEKSEIFDDQFSVERPDGSNFTLKIRSTKLEDSAMYFCASSLGTENEKLFFGSGTQLSVL.

The V and J genes are TRBV11-2 and TRBJ2-5; possibly TRBD1 for D (6 bases). Germline V gene lookup returns CDR1 SGHAT and CDR2 FQNNGV. V lost 5 bases, J lost 1 base, and 14 bases lay in between. The CDR3 runs 15 residues. The CDR3 DNA follows: TGTGCCAGCAGCCCTATCAGGGGAACCCAAGAGACCCAGTACTTC. Translation gives CASSPIRGTQETQYF.

This clone has only a few counts. The chain links TRBV5-8 to TRBJ1-5; possibly TRBD1 for D (5 bases). Looked up from germline, CDR1 is SGHTS and CDR2 is YDEGEE. The V end was cut by 1 base, the J end by 1 base, with 15 bases between. The CDR3 consists of 17 residues. Here the CDR3 reads CASSLNGGAWSNQPQHF. CDR3 bases: TGTGCCAGCAGCTTGAATGGAGGGGCATGGAGCAATCAGCCCCAGCATTTT.

This clone was detected a few times. The chain combines TRBV2 with TRBJ1-6; the D gene is possibly TRBD1 (5 bases). This CDR3 has 17 amino acids. V lost 1 base to trimming and J lost 4 bases, with 14 bases between them. The germline CDR1 and CDR2 sequences are SNHLY and FYNNEI. The CDR3 loop is CASSEGVRGRYNSPLHF. CDR3 in DNA: TGTGCCAGCAGTGAAGGGGTAAGGGGACGTTATAATTCACCCCTCCACTTT.

The DNA for the CDR3 is TGTGCCAGTAGTAGGACCCTATTTAACTATGGCTACACCTTC. It is translated as CASSRTLFNYGYTF. The rearrangement joins TRBV19 to TRBJ1-2; D is ambiguous. Germline CDR1 LNHDA, CDR2 SQIVND (reference sequence). There are 14 residues in the CDR3. The V end lost 4 bases, the J end lost 1 base, and 10 bases lay between the germline ends.

This clone has a single count. This sequence joins TRBV5-1 and TRBJ2-3; D not certain. The CDR3 extends over 14 amino acids. With 1 base removed from V and 1 base from J, the gap between germline ends came to 7 bases. CDR1 is SGHRS and CDR2 is YFSETQ in the germline V gene. CDR3 DNA sequence: TGCGCCAGCAGCTTGCAACTTGGCACAGATACGCAGTATTTT. Translated: CASSLQLGTDTQYF.

This rearrangement joins TRBV6-5 to TRBJ1-4; D unclear. Per the germline V gene, CDR1 is MNHEY and CDR2 is SVGAGI. CDR3 length: 14 amino acids. Trimming took 4 bases from V and 4 from J, leaving 10 bases between them. The CDR3 is CASSSGDYNEKLFF. The CDR3 nucleotides read TGTGCCAGCAGTTCCGGGGATTATAATGAAAAACTGTTTTTT.

The chain employs TRBV7-6 and TRBJ2-5; D is unresolved. From germline, CDR1 is SGHVS and CDR2 FNYEAQ. The CDR3 runs 15 residues. V lost 5 bases, J lost 2 bases, and 15 bases lay in between. The CDR3 nucleotides are TGTGCCAGCAGCCCAACCGTGGCGGAACAAGAGACCCAGTACTTC. Translation gives CASSPTVAEQETQYF.

The chain recombines TRBV28 with TRBJ1-3; no definite D call. Per germline, CDR1 MDHEN and CDR2 SYDVKM. The V end lost 2 bases, the J end lost 3 bases, and 5 bases lay between the germline ends. The CDR3 has 13 amino acids. The CDR3 reads CASSLQVGNTIYF. The CDR3 DNA follows: TGTGCCAGCAGTTTACAGGTTGGAAACACCATATATTTT. The variable domain in full, with the rest retrieved from reference TRBV28 and TRBJ1-3, is DVKVTQSSRYLVKRTGEKVFLECVQDMDHENMFWYRQDPGLGLRLIYFSYDVKMKEKGDIPEGYSVSREKKERFSLILESASTNQTSMYLCASSLQVGNTIYFGEGSWLTVV.

The CDR3 DNA follows: TGTGCCACCAGTGAATTACAGGGGTTCGGCTACACCTTC. Encoded protein: CATSELQGFGYTF. This chain connects TRBV24-1 to TRBJ1-2; 7 bases match TRBD1. J lost 8 bases, V lost 4 bases, and 6 bases had no gene match. The CDR3 consists of 13 residues. The germline CDR1 and CDR2 sequences are KGHDR and SFDVKD.

The V call is TRBV6-2 or TRBV6-3, the J call TRBJ2-1; D might be TRBD1 or TRBD2, each matching 6 bases. This CDR3 contains 15 residues. The V gene lost 2 bases and the J gene lost 7 bases, with 15 bases spanning the gap. Germline assignment: CDR1 MNHEY and CDR2 SVGEGT. CDR3 residues: CASSYEGGARNEQFF. The CDR3 DNA reads as TGTGCCAGCAGTTACGAGGGGGGAGCTCGAAATGAGCAGTTCTTC.

This sequence joins TRBV27 and TRBJ1-1; D possibly corresponds to TRBD1 (5 bases). Germline loops: CDR1 MNHEY, CDR2 SMNVEV (reference sequence). CDR3 length: 13 residues. The V and J ends lost 1 base and 11 bases respectively, with 14 bases between them. The CDR3 DNA follows: TGTGCCAGCAGTTTATTGGGGACCTCCCCCGCTTTCTTT. Its translation is CASSLLGTSPAFF.

This clone occurred once. This chain links TRBV19 with TRBJ1-3; D remains ambiguous. CDR1 is LNHDA, CDR2 SQIVND, per germline (reference sequence). V shed 6 bases and J shed 4 bases, with 13 bases lying between them. The CDR3 has 14 residues. DNA of the CDR3: TGTGCCAGTAGGGTCGGAGGGAGCGGAAACACCATATATTTT. This gives the protein CASRVGGSGNTIYF. Together with reference TRBV19 and TRBJ1-3, the CDR3 gives the full variable domain: DGGITQSPKYLFRKEGQNVTLSCEQNLNHDAMYWYRQDPGQGLRLIYYSQIVNDFQKGDIAEGYSVSREKKESFPLTVTSAQKNPTAFYLCASRVGGSGNTIYFGEGSWLTVV.

The rearrangement uses TRBV5-1 and TRBJ1-1, with D possibly matching TRBD1 (6 bases). Germline V gene data show CDR1 as SGHRS and CDR2 as YFSETQ. CDR3 size: 15 residues. Trimming stripped 3 bases from V and 4 bases from J, with 16 bases between. The CDR3 bases are TGCGCCAGCAGCTCGGTTGGGCAGGGGCTCACTGAAGCTTTCTTT. This translates into CASSSVGQGLTEAFF.

The chain uses TRBV5-1 and TRBJ2-5; TRBD2 matches at 7 bases. The CDR3 sequence is 14 residues long. Trimming at V came to 2 bases and at J to 4 bases, leaving 5 bases not matched to a gene. The germline V gene has CDR1 SGHRS and CDR2 YFSETQ. The CDR3 DNA is TGCGCCAGCAGCTTAGGGACTAACCTAGAGACCCAGTACTTC. This translates into CASSLGTNLETQYF.

This clone was counted a single time. The chain uses TRBV19 and TRBJ2-4; D possibly corresponds to TRBD1 (6 bases). The CDR3 sequence is 14 residues long. The germline gives CDR1 LNHDA, CDR2 SQIVND (reference sequence). Trimming cost V 5 bases and J 8 bases, with 16 bases left between them. The CDR3 DNA reads TGTGCCAGTAGTTCCGGACAGCCTGGAGACATTCAGTACTTC. This encodes CASSSGQPGDIQYF.

This clone is a singleton in its sample. The rearrangement uses TRBV6-5 and TRBJ2-2; TRBD2 might be the D (6 bases). V lost 2 bases, J lost 0 bases, and 10 bases lay in between. The CDR3 is 16 residues long. The germline gives CDR1 MNHEY, CDR2 SVGAGI. In DNA, the CDR3 is TGTGCCAGCAGTTACCGAGCGGGCTCGAACACCGGGGAGCTGTTTTTT. It specifies CASSYRAGSNTGELFF.

The chain employs TRBV5-1 and TRBJ2-5; the match to TRBD2 covers 8 bases. The V segment lost 7 bases and the J segment 4 bases; nucleotides outside the gene matches: 12. Germline-derived CDR1 and CDR2 are SGHRS and YFSETQ. This CDR3 is built from 15 residues. The CDR3 DNA is TGCGCCAGCGCTTCCTCCTTGGCGGGGGGAGAGACCCAGTACTTC. Protein product: CASASSLAGGETQYF.

This clone was recorded only once. V is TRBV10-3 and J is TRBJ1-1, with a weak D call TRBD1 (5 bases). This CDR3 is 14 amino acids long. Germline lookup yields CDR1 ENHRY and CDR2 SYGVKD. Trimming took off 6 bases at V and 1 base at J, with 12 bases between the two ends. Here the CDR3 reads CAIRAKTENTEAFF. The CDR3 DNA reads TGTGCCATCAGGGCAAAGACAGAGAACACTGAAGCTTTCTTT.